The subject of this entry is one T cell receptor (beta chain). V gave up 1 base and J gave up 10 bases, with 19 bases separating them. There are 15 residues in the CDR3. Germline loops: CDR1 SGHTA, CDR2 FQGTGA. TCRdb's copy holds only in-frame clones and misses some; the assay was immunoSEQ multiplex PCR. Seen here are 98,000 or so clones, about 93% observed once, and the top ten hold about 0.62%. These data come from a study of siplizumab effects on memory and regulatory T cells. The rearrangement links TRBV7-3 to TRBJ1-1, with a possible D match to TRBD1 (5 bases). Sequencing was done on a sample of Tregs sorted from blood. This TCR came from a human donor in good health. CDR3 DNA sequence: TGTGCCAGCAGCTTAATTGCGGTGAGGAGGGGAAGAGCTTTCTTT. As protein: CASSLIAVRRGRAFF.